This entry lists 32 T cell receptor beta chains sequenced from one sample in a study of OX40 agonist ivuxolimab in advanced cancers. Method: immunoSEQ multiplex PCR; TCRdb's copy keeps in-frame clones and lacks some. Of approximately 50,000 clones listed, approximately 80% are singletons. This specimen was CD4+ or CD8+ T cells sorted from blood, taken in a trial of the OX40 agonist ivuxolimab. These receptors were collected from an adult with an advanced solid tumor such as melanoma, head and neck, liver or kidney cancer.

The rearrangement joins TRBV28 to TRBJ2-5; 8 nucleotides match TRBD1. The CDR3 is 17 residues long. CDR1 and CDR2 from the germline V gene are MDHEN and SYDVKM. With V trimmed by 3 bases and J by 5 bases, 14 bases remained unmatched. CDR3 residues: CASSLAFAGRGLETQYF. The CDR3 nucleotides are TGTGCCAGCAGTTTGGCCTTCGCGGGCAGGGGGCTGGAGACCCAGTACTTC.

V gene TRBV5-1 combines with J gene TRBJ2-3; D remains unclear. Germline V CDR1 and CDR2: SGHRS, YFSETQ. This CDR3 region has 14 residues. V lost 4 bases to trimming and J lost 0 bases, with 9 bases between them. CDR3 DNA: TGCGCCAGCAGCCCATCGTCTAGCACAGATACGCAGTATTTT. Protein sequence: CASSPSSSTDTQYF.

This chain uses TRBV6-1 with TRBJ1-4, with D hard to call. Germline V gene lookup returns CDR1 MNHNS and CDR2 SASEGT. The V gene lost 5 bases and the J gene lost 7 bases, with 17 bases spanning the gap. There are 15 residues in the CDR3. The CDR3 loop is CASSPDPAAGEKLFF. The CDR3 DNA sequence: TGTGCCAGCAGTCCTGATCCTGCGGCGGGTGAAAAACTGTTTTTT.

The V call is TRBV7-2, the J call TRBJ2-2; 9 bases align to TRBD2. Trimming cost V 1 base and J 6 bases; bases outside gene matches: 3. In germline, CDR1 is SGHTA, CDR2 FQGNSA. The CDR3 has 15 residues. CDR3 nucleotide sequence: TGTGCCAGCAGCTTAGTAGCGGGAGCCCCCGGGGAGCTGTTTTTT. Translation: CASSLVAGAPGELFF.

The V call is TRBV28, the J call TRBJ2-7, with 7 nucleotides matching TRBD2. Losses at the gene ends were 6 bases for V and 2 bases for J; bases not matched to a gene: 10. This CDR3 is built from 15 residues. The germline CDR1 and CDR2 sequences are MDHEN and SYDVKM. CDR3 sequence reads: CASRKAGLAPYEQYF. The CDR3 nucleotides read TGTGCCAGCAGGAAAGCGGGGCTGGCCCCCTACGAGCAGTACTTC.

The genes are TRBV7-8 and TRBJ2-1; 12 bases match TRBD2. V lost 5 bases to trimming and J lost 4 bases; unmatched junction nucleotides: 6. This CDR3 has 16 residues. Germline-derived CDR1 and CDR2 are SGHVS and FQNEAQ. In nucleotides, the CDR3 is TGTGCCAGCAGCACCGTTCTAGCGGGAGGGTACAATGAGCAGTTCTTC. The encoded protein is CASSTVLAGGYNEQFF.

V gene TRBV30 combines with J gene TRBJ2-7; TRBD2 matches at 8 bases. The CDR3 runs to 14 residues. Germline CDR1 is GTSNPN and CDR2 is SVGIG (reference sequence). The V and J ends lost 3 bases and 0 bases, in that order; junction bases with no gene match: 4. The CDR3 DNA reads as TGTGCCTGGAGCCGGGGGGGGAGCTCCTACGAGCAGTACGTC. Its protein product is CAWSRGGSSYEQYV.

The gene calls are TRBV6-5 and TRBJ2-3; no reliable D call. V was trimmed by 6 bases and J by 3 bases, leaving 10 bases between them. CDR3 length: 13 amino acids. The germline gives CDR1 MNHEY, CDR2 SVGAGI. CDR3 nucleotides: TGTGCCAGCAGCGACGCCGGGACAGATACGCAGTATTTT. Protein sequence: CASSDAGTDTQYF.

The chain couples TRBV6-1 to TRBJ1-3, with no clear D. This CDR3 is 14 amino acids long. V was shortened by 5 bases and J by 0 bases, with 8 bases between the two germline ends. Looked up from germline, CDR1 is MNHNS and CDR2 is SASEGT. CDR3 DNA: TGTGCCAGCAGTAGTACCTACTCTGGAAACACCATATATTTT. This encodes CASSSTYSGNTIYF.

CDR3 nucleotide sequence: TGTGCCAGCTCACCGCCCAGGGGAGACGGAGATGAGCAGTTCTTC. Encoded protein: CASSPPRGDGDEQFF. The rearrangement uses TRBV18 and TRBJ2-1, with a weak D call TRBD1 (6 bases). Germline V gene data show CDR1 as KGHSH and CDR2 as LQKENI. CDR3 length: 15 amino acids. The germline V and J ends were trimmed by 3 bases and 8 bases, with 17 bases remaining between them. The entire variable domain, with the rest obtained from reference TRBV18 and TRBJ2-1, is as follows: NAGVMQNPRHLVRRRGQEARLRCSPMKGHSHVYWYRQLPEEGLKFMVYLQKENIIDESGMPKERFSAEFPKEGPSILRIQQVVRGDSAAYFCASSPPRGDGDEQFFGPGTRLTVL.

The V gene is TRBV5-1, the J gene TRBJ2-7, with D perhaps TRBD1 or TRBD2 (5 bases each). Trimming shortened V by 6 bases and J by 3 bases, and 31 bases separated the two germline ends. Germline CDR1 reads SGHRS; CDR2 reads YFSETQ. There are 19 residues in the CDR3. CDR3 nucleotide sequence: TGCGCCAGCATAGGTTCAGCCGAGCTGGGGGTGCGGGCGTACTACGAGCAGTACTTC. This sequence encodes CASIGSAELGVRAYYEQYF.

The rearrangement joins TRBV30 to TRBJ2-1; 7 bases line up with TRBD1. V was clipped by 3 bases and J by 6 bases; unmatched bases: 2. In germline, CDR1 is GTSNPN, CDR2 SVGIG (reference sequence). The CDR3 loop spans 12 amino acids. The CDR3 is CAWSRDSNEQFF. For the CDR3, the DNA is TGTGCCTGGAGCAGGGACAGCAATGAGCAGTTCTTC.

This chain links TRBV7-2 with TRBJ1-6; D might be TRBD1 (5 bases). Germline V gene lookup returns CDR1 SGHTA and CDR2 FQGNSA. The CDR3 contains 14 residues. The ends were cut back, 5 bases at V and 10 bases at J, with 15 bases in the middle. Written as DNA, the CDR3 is TGTGCCAGCAGCCAACGGGGGTTTGACTCACCCCTCCACTTT. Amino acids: CASSQRGFDSPLHF.

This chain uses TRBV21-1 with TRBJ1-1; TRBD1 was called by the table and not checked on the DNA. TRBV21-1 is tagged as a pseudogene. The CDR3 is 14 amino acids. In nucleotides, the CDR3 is TGTGCCAGCAGCATCAGGCAAATGAACACTGAAGCTTTCTTT. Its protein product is CASSIRQMNTEAFF.

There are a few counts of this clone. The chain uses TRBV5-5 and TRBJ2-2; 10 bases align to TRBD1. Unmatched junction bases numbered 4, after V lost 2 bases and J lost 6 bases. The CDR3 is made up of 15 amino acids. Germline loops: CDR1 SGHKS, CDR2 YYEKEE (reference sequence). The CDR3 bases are TGTGCCAGCAGCTTAGGACAGGGGGTACCCGGGGAGCTGTTTTTT. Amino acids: CASSLGQGVPGELFF.

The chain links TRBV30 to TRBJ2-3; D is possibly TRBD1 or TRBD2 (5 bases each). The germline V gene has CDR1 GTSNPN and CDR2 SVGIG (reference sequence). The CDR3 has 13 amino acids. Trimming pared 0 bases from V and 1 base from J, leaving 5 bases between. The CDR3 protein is CAWSVGGTDTQYF. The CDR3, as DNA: TGTGCCTGGAGTGTGGGGGGCACAGATACGCAGTATTTT.

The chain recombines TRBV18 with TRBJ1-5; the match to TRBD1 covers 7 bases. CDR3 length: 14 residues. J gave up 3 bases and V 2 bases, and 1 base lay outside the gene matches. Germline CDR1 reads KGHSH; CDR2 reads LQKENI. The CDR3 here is CASSPGTVNQPQHF. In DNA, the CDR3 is TGTGCCAGCTCACCAGGGACAGTCAATCAGCCCCAGCATTTT. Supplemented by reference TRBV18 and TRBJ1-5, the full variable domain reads NAGVMQNPRHLVRRRGQEARLRCSPMKGHSHVYWYRQLPEEGLKFMVYLQKENIIDESGMPKERFSAEFPKEGPSILRIQQVVRGDSAAYFCASSPGTVNQPQHFGDGTRLSIL.

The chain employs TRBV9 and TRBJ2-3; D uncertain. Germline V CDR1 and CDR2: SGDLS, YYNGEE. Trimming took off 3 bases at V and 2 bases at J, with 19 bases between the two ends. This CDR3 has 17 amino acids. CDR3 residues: CASSATPYAETTDTQYF. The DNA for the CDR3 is TGTGCCAGCAGCGCCACCCCGTACGCGGAGACCACAGATACGCAGTATTTT.

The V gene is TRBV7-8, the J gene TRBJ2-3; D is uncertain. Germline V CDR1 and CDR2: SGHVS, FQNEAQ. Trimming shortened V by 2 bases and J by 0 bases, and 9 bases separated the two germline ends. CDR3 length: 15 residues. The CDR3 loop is CASSLRQASTDTQYF. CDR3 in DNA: TGTGCCAGCAGCTTACGGCAGGCAAGCACAGATACGCAGTATTTT.

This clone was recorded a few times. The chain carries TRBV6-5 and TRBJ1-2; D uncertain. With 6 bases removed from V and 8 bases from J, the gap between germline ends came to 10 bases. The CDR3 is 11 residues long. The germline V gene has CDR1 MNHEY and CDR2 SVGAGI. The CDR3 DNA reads TGTGCCAGCAGAAACGACGGCGGCTACACCTTC. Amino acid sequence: CASRNDGGYTF.

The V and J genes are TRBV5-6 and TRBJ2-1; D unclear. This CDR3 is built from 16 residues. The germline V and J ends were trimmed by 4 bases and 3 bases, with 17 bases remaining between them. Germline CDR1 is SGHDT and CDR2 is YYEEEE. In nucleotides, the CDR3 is TGTGCCAGCAGCCGTCGTTGGAGTGGCCTCTACAATGAGCAGTTCTTC. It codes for CASSRRWSGLYNEQFF.

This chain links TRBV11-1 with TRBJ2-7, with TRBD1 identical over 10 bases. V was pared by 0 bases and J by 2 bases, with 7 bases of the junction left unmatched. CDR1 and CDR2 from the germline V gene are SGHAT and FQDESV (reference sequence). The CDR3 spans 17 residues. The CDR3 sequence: CASSLAGPGQGPYEQYF. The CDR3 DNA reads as TGTGCCAGCAGCTTAGCAGGACCGGGACAGGGGCCCTACGAGCAGTACTTC.

CDR3 in amino acids: CASTLDRNTGELFF. The CDR3 nucleotides are TGTGCCAGCACCCTGGACCGAAACACCGGGGAGCTGTTTTTT. V is TRBV2 and J is TRBJ2-2, with no clear D. There are 14 residues in the CDR3. Trimming took off 7 bases at V and 2 bases at J, with 11 bases between the two ends. Per germline, CDR1 SNHLY and CDR2 FYNNEI. The whole variable domain, filled in from reference TRBV2 and TRBJ2-2, reads EPEVTQTPSHQVTQMGQEVILRCVPISNHLYFYWYRQILGQKVEFLVSFYNNEISEKSEIFDDQFSVERPDGSNFTLKIRSTKLEDSAMYFCASTLDRNTGELFFGEGSRLTVL.

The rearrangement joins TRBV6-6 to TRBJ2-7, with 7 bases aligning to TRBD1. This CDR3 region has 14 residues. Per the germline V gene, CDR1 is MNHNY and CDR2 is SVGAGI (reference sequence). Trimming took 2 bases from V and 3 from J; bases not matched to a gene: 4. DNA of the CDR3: TGTGCCAGCAGTTACGGGACAGCTAACTACGAGCAGTACTTC. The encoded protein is CASSYGTANYEQYF.

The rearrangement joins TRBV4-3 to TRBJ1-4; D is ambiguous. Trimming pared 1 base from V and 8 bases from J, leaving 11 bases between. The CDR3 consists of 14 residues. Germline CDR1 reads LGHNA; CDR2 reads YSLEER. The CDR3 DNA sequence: TGCGCCAGCAGCCAAGGTCGGTTGAGCGAAAAACTGTTTTTT. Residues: CASSQGRLSEKLFF.

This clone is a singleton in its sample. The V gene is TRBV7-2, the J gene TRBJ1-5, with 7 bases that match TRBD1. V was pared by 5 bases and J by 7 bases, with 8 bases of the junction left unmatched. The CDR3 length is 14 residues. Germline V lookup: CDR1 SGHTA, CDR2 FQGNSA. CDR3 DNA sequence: TGTGCCAGCAGCCAGGGGGGGGCAAGCCAGCCCCAGCATTTT. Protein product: CASSQGGASQPQHF.

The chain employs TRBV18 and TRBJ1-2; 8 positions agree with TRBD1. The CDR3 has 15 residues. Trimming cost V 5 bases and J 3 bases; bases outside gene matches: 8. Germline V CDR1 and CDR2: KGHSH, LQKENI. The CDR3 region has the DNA TGTGCCAGCTCATTAACAGGGGGTCGGGACTATGGCTACACCTTC. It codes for CASSLTGGRDYGYTF.

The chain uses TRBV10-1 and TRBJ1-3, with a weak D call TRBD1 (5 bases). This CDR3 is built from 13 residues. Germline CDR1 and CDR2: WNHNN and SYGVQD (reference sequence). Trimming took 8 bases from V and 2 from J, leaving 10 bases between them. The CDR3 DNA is TGCGCCAGCGCTACAGGAGCTGGAAACACCATATATTTT. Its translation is CASATGAGNTIYF.

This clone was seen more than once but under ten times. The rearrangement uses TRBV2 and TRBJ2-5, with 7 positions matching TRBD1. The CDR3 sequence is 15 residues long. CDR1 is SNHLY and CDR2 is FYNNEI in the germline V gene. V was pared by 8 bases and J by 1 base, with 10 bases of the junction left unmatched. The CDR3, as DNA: TGTGCCAGCCCGGGACAGAAATCAACCCAAGAGACCCAGTACTTC. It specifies CASPGQKSTQETQYF.

The CDR3 sequence: CASSGGTGGSYNEQFF. For the CDR3, the DNA is TGTGCCAGCAGCGGCGGTACAGGGGGTTCCTACAATGAGCAGTTCTTC. V usage is TRBV5-6 and J usage is TRBJ2-1; 8 bases agree with TRBD1. CDR3 length: 16 amino acids. Germline V gene sequence: CDR1 SGHDT, CDR2 YYEEEE. The junction had 7 bases not matched to a gene; V was cut back by 4 bases and J by 1 base.

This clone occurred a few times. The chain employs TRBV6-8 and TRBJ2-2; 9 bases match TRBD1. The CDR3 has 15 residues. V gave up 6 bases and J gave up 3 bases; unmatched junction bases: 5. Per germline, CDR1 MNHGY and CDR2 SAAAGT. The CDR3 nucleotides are TGTGCCAGCAGCCTCCGGGACAGGGACACCGGGGAGCTGTTTTTT. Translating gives CASSLRDRDTGELFF.

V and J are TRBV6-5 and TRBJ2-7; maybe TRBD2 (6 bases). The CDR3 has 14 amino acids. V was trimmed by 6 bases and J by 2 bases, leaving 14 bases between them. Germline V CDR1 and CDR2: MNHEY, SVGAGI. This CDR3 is CASRTGTGAYEQYV. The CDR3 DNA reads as TGTGCCAGCAGAACCGGGACTGGAGCCTACGAGCAGTACGTC.